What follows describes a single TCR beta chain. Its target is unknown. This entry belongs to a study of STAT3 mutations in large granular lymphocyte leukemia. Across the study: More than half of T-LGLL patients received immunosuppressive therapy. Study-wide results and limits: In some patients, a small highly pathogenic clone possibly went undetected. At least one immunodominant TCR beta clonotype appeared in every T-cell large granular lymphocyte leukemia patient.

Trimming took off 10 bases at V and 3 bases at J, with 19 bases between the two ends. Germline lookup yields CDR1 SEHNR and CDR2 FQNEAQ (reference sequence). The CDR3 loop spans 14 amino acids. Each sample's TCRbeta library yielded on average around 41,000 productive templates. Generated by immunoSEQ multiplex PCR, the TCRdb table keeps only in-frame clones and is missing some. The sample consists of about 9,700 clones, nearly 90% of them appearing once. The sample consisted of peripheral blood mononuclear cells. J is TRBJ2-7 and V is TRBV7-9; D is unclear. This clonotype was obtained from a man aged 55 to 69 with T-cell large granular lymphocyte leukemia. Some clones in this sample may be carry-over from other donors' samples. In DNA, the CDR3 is TGTGCCACCTCCTCCCTGCAGGCAGTCTACGAGCAGTACTTC. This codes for CATSSLQAVYEQYF.